Listed here are 26 T cell receptor beta chains from one sample, sequenced in a study of blood T cells in healthy people across ages. A sample-barcoded 5' primer and a J-beta primer mix were used in a second PCR of about 6 to 11 cycles. TCRdb recomputed calls from the 5' RACE reads with MiXCR, one row per CDR3 protein. Of 800,000 or so distinct CDR3 sequences in the sample, approximately 59% were seen once. Specimen: blood. Receptors were obtained from a man aged 25 to 40 in good health.

This clonotype appeared once. This chain connects TRBV4-2 to TRBJ2-2; D might be TRBD2 (5 bases). Looked up from germline, CDR1 is LGHNA and CDR2 is YNFKEQ. The V gene lost 1 base and the J gene lost 0 bases, with 9 bases spanning the gap. The CDR3 sequence is 16 residues long. The CDR3 DNA follows: TGTGCCAGCAGCCAAGGGGTTAGCGCGAACACCGGGGAGCTGTTTTTT. This sequence encodes CASSQGVSANTGELFF.

The V call is TRBV6-2 or TRBV6-3, the J call TRBJ1-4, with D maybe TRBD1 (5 bases). The CDR3 sequence is 15 residues long. The V and J ends lost 8 bases and 8 bases respectively, with 21 bases between them. Germline CDR1 MNHEY, CDR2 SVGEGT. The CDR3 sequence is CASGTSGSPGEKLFF. For the CDR3, the DNA is TGTGCCAGCGGGACGTCCGGTTCGCCTGGGGAAAAACTGTTTTTT.

This clonotype has a single count. The rearrangement joins TRBV7-2 to TRBJ1-2, with D perhaps TRBD1 (5 bases). Germline V lookup: CDR1 SGHTA, CDR2 FQGNSA. The CDR3 totals 15 residues. Trimming took 3 bases from V and 2 from J, leaving 13 bases between them. CDR3 DNA sequence: TGTGCCAGCAGCTTGCAGGGTGGCGAGAACTATGGCTACACCTTC. This gives the protein CASSLQGGENYGYTF. The variable domain in full, with the rest retrieved from reference TRBV7-2 and TRBJ1-2, is GAGVSQSPSNKVTEKGKDVELRCDPISGHTALYWYRQSLGQGLEFLIYFQGNSAPDKSGLPSDRFSAERTGGSVSTLTIQRTQQEDSAVYLCASSLQGGENYGYTFGSGTRLTVV.

The chain carries TRBV6-5 and TRBJ2-5; TRBD1 aligns across 10 bases. Germline CDR1 MNHEY, CDR2 SVGAGI. V lost 6 bases and J lost 11; bases outside the gene matches: 9. This CDR3 is built from 13 residues. CDR3 protein: CASRNSGTGDQYF. Written as DNA, the CDR3 is TGTGCCAGCAGGAATTCCGGGACAGGGGATCAGTACTTC.

This chain joins TRBV5-1 and TRBJ1-6, with TRBD1 matching 9 bases. V was clipped by 4 bases and J by 5 bases; unmatched bases: 4. Germline lookup yields CDR1 SGHRS and CDR2 YFSETQ. CDR3 length equals 15 residues. Written as DNA, the CDR3 is TGCGCCAGCAGCGAGGGGACAGGGCATAATTCACCCCTCCACTTT. Amino acids: CASSEGTGHNSPLHF.

This clonotype was picked up one time. The chain's CDR3 is CASSLGTSGGDEQYF. CDR3 bases: TGCGCCAGCAGCCTCGGGACTAGCGGGGGAGACGAGCAGTACTTC. This chain connects TRBV4-1 to TRBJ2-7, with 14 bases aligning to TRBD2. The J segment lost 5 bases and the V segment lost 4 bases, leaving 4 bases of the junction unmatched. CDR3 size: 15 residues. Per germline, CDR1 MGHRA and CDR2 YSYEKL.

V is TRBV20-1 and J is TRBJ2-7, with D maybe TRBD1 (6 bases). Germline CDR1 is DFQATT and CDR2 is SNEGSKA (reference sequence). V dropped 5 bases and J dropped 2 bases, with 13 bases sitting between them. This CDR3 contains 13 residues. The CDR3: CSAAWGQTYEQYF. DNA for the CDR3: TGCAGTGCTGCCTGGGGGCAAACCTACGAGCAGTACTTC.

The V and J genes are TRBV7-2 and TRBJ2-4; unclear D gene. The CDR3 spans 16 residues. Germline lookup yields CDR1 SGHTA and CDR2 FQGNSA. Trimming took 5 bases from V and 6 from J, leaving 20 bases between them. This CDR3 is CASSSRLRRDGNIQYF. In nucleotides, the CDR3 is TGTGCCAGCAGCAGCCGGTTAAGGAGAGATGGAAACATTCAGTACTTC. The full variable domain, in which reference TRBV7-2 and TRBJ2-4 provide the parts outside the CDR3, is GAGVSQSPSNKVTEKGKDVELRCDPISGHTALYWYRQSLGQGLEFLIYFQGNSAPDKSGLPSDRFSAERTGGSVSTLTIQRTQQEDSAVYLCASSSRLRRDGNIQYFGAGTRLSVL.

CDR3 DNA sequence: TGTGCCAGCAGCCTTCAGGGGGTTAATTCACCCCTCCACTTT. This encodes CASSLQGVNSPLHF. The genes are TRBV7-9 and TRBJ1-6, with 7 nucleotides matching TRBD1. Trimming took 5 bases from V and 6 from J; bases not matched to a gene: 4. This CDR3 contains 14 residues. The germline gives CDR1 SEHNR, CDR2 FQNEAQ (reference sequence).

Only a few counts were recorded for this clonotype. This rearrangement joins TRBV20-1 to TRBJ1-1; D remains unclear. This CDR3 comprises 12 residues. Germline V gene data show CDR1 as DFQATT and CDR2 as SNEGSKA (reference sequence). V lost 2 bases, J lost 6 bases, and 10 bases lay in between. CDR3 sequence (DNA): TGCAGTGCTAGAATTCGGACGCCTGAAGCTTTCTTT. The encoded protein is CSARIRTPEAFF.

The chain links TRBV4-2 to TRBJ1-4; tentatively, D is TRBD1 (6 bases). The V gene lost 4 bases and the J gene lost 4 bases, with 13 bases spanning the gap. Germline V gives CDR1 LGHNA, CDR2 YNFKEQ. CDR3 size: 15 residues. This CDR3 is CASSLSGQYNEKLFF. In nucleotides, the CDR3 is TGTGCCAGCAGCCTCTCTGGACAGTATAATGAAAAACTGTTTTTT.

This clonotype was seen a handful of times. This sequence joins TRBV29-1 and TRBJ1-5, with 7 bases matching TRBD1. Germline CDR1 and CDR2: SQVTM and ANQGSEA. CDR3 length equals 14 residues. V gave up 4 bases and J gave up 0 bases; unmatched junction bases: 3. The CDR3 loop reads CSVAQGGSNQPQHF. The CDR3 DNA reads TGCAGCGTTGCCCAGGGGGGTAGCAATCAGCCCCAGCATTTT.

J is TRBJ1-2 and V is TRBV6-5; perhaps TRBD1 as D (5 bases). This CDR3 is 12 amino acids long. Trimming took 2 bases from V and 7 from J, leaving 8 bases between them. Germline CDR1 reads MNHEY; CDR2 reads SVGAGI. The DNA for the CDR3 is TGTGCCAGCAGTTACAGGGGAAGTGGCTACACCTTC. Translation: CASSYRGSGYTF.

The rearrangement links TRBV4-1 to TRBJ1-4; 7 nucleotides match TRBD1. The germline CDR1 and CDR2 sequences are MGHRA and YSYEKL. V shed 6 bases, J shed 5 bases, and the junction held 12 bases outside the gene matches. The CDR3 runs 16 residues. CDR3 loop: CASRSNRDRPNEKLFF. The CDR3, as DNA: TGCGCCAGCAGATCCAACCGGGACAGACCAAATGAAAAACTGTTTTTT.

The chain couples TRBV4-3 to TRBJ2-3; D remains unclear. Trimming removed 0 bases from V and 3 bases from J, with 7 bases in between. This CDR3 has 14 amino acids. CDR1 is LGHNA and CDR2 is YSLEER in the germline V gene. This CDR3 is CASSQDERTDTQYF. CDR3 nucleotides: TGCGCCAGCAGCCAAGATGAGAGGACAGATACGCAGTATTTT.

This chain links TRBV12-3 or TRBV12-4 with TRBJ2-1; 8 bases are shared with TRBD2. This CDR3 is built from 14 residues. V was clipped by 5 bases and J by 7 bases; unmatched bases: 7. As DNA, the CDR3 is TGTGCCAGCAGTGCAGGACTAGCCTGGAATGAGCAGTTCTTC. It translates to CASSAGLAWNEQFF.

The sample holds a few counts of this clonotype. The J gene is TRBJ2-1, the V gene TRBV20-1; 10 bases are a match to TRBD2. V lost 6 bases, J lost 6 bases, and 8 bases stayed unmatched. Germline values: CDR1 DFQATT, CDR2 SNEGSKA (reference sequence). This CDR3 is 14 amino acids long. The chain's CDR3 is CSAPEAGGRNEQFF. CDR3 in DNA: TGCAGTGCACCAGAAGCGGGGGGGCGCAATGAGCAGTTCTTC.

V gene TRBV2 combines with J gene TRBJ2-1; 7 bases match TRBD2. This CDR3 is built from 15 residues. With V trimmed by 11 bases and J by 4 bases, 14 bases remained unmatched. Germline V gene sequence: CDR1 SNHLY, CDR2 FYNNEI. The CDR3 sequence: CAPTGARTRYNEQFF. CDR3 DNA sequence: TGTGCCCCGACGGGCGCCCGGACTAGATACAATGAGCAGTTCTTC.

The V gene is TRBV14, the J gene TRBJ2-1, with D hard to call. The J call may be in error: the DNA end matches TRBJ2-7 better. This CDR3 comprises 13 residues. Germline V lookup: CDR1 SGHDN, CDR2 FVKESK. CDR3 bases: TGTGCCAGCAGCCATGGACGCTACAATGAGCAGTACTTC. Translating it yields CASSHGRYNEQYF.

The chain is built from TRBV27 and TRBJ2-4, with a weak D call TRBD1 (6 bases). The J call is doubtful: the DNA matches TRBJ2-7 better. In germline, CDR1 is MNHEY, CDR2 SMNVEV (reference sequence). The CDR3 runs to 14 residues. This CDR3 reads CASSLGQSLYEQYF. CDR3 DNA: TGTGCCAGCAGTTTAGGACAGAGTCTTTACGAGCAGTACTTC.

The chain combines TRBV27 with TRBJ1-2; no firm D call. The germline gives CDR1 MNHEY, CDR2 SMNVEV (reference sequence). The CDR3 has 13 amino acids. V was trimmed by 7 bases and J by 0 bases, leaving 9 bases between them. The chain's CDR3 is CASNSSSNYGYTF. CDR3 DNA sequence: TGTGCCAGCAACTCGAGCTCTAACTATGGCTACACCTTC.

The V gene is TRBV20-1, the J gene TRBJ2-4; 10 bases match TRBD1. The end of the DNA fits TRBJ2-7 better, so the J call may be wrong. This CDR3 contains 15 residues. Germline values: CDR1 DFQATT, CDR2 SNEGSKA (reference sequence). The CDR3 DNA reads TGCAGTGCCTCACTCATCGGACAGGGGGTCGCCGAGCAGTACTTC. Translating it yields CSASLIGQGVAEQYF.

V is TRBV6-5 and J is TRBJ2-5, with D possibly TRBD2 on 5 matching bases. The CDR3 totals 16 residues. Germline V gene lookup returns CDR1 MNHEY and CDR2 SVGAGI. V shed 0 bases and J shed 11 bases, with 22 bases lying between them. DNA for the CDR3: TGTGCCAGCAGTTACTCTTCCAGCGGAGCCTACAATGGGCAGTACTTC. Amino acid sequence: CASSYSSSGAYNGQYF.

The chain is built from TRBV7-3 and TRBJ2-3; 7 positions match TRBD2. V was pared by 5 bases and J by 2 bases, with 4 bases of the junction left unmatched. Looked up from germline, CDR1 is SGHTA and CDR2 is FQGTGA. CDR3 length: 14 residues. CDR3 protein: CASSASGATDTQYF. For the CDR3, the DNA is TGTGCCAGCAGCGCAAGCGGGGCCACAGATACGCAGTATTTT.

Only a few counts were recorded for this clonotype. CDR3 protein: CASSSYPRGLVKDTQYF. CDR3 nucleotide sequence: TGTGCCAGCAGTTCCTACCCCCGGGGACTAGTCAAGGATACGCAGTATTTT. The V call is TRBV27, the J call TRBJ2-3, with TRBD2 matching 8 bases. CDR3 length: 17 residues. Losses at the gene ends were 4 bases for V and 6 bases for J; bases not matched to a gene: 15. Germline V lookup: CDR1 MNHEY, CDR2 SMNVEV (reference sequence).

This clonotype was seen repeatedly, ten times or more. This chain joins TRBV7-2 and TRBJ1-6, with a possible D match to TRBD1 (5 bases). The germline V and J ends were trimmed by 2 bases and 10 bases, with 15 bases remaining between them. The V gene's germline CDR1 is SGHTA and CDR2 FQGNSA. This CDR3 region has 15 residues. The CDR3 bases are TGTGCCAGCAGCTTATCGCCAGGGCAAGGATCACCCCTCCACTTT. Residues: CASSLSPGQGSPLHF. Combining the CDR3 with reference TRBV7-2 and TRBJ1-6 gives the whole variable domain GAGVSQSPSNKVTEKGKDVELRCDPISGHTALYWYRQSLGQGLEFLIYFQGNSAPDKSGLPSDRFSAERTGGSVSTLTIQRTQQEDSAVYLCASSLSPGQGSPLHFGNGTRLTVT.